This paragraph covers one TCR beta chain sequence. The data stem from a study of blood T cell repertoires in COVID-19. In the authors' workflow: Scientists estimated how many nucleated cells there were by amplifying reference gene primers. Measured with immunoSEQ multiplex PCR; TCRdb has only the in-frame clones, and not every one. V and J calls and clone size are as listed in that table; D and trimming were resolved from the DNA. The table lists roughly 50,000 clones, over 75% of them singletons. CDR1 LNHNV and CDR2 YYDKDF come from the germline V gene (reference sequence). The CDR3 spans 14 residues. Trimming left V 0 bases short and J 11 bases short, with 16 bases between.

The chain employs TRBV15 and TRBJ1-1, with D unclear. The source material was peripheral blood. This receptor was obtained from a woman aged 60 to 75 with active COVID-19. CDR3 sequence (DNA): TGTGCCACCAGCAGAGATAGGGCCAGTCCGGGGGCTTTCTTT. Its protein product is CATSRDRASPGAFF.